Listed below are T cell receptor beta chains from one sample, sequenced in a study of cytomegalovirus exposure and HLA in healthy donors. Sequencing was performed with immunoSEQ multiplex PCR; in TCRdb, only in-frame clones are kept and a portion is missing. The sample lists tens of thousands of clones, roughly 85% occurring once. The sequencing sample was made of PBMCs. These receptors were taken from a woman aged 25 to 45 in good health and CMV-seronegative. Each CDR3 is given with its conserved first and last residue. Fields, in order: J gene, V gene, D gene, clone size, CDR3 DNA, CDR3 protein. D genes are given only for firm matches. Clone size is stated in some rows and not others, as once, few, many or a class when expanded.

J gene: TRBJ1-5; V gene: TRBV11-2; D gene: .; clone size: .; CDR3 DNA: TGTGCCAGCAGCTTATGGCAACAGGGACCCCAGCATTTT; CDR3 protein: CASSLWQQGPQHF
J gene: TRBJ2-4; V gene: TRBV18; D gene: .; clone size: .; CDR3 DNA: TGTGCCAGCTCAGCGGCTGGGTACGGGGGAATAATAGCCAAAAACATTCAGTACTTC; CDR3 protein: CASSAAGYGGIIAKNIQYF
J gene: TRBJ2-3; V gene: TRBV5-1; D gene: TRBD1; clone size: .; CDR3 DNA: TGCGCCAGCAGGATAGGACAGGGCACAGATACGCAGTATTTT; CDR3 protein: CASRIGQGTDTQYF
J gene: TRBJ1-3; V gene: TRBV18; D gene: TRBD1; clone size: .; CDR3 DNA: TGTGCCAGCTCACCCGGGACAGCTGGAAACACCATATATTTT; CDR3 protein: CASSPGTAGNTIYF
J gene: TRBJ2-7; V gene: TRBV9; D gene: .; clone size: .; CDR3 DNA: TGTGCCAGCAGCGTAGCAGGGACACCCCCTGCCGGGACTATCCCCTACGAGCAGTACTTC; CDR3 protein: CASSVAGTPPAGTIPYEQYF
J gene: TRBJ1-2; V gene: TRBV7-2; D gene: .; clone size: .; CDR3 DNA: TGTGCCAGCAGCCCGGACACAGCTAACTATGGCTACACCTTC; CDR3 protein: CASSPDTANYGYTF
J gene: TRBJ1-2; V gene: TRBV28; D gene: .; clone size: .; CDR3 DNA: TGTGCCAGCAGTTCTCTCTGGGGGGACTATGGCTACACCTTC; CDR3 protein: CASSSLWGDYGYTF
J gene: TRBJ2-5; V gene: TRBV2; D gene: .; clone size: .; CDR3 DNA: TGTGCCAGCAGTGATTCCTTCCAAGAGACCCAGTACTTC; CDR3 protein: CASSDSFQETQYF
J gene: TRBJ2-1; V gene: TRBV5-1; D gene: TRBD1; clone size: .; CDR3 DNA: TGCGCCAGCAGCCCAAACAGGGGTGGCAATGAGCAGTTCTTC; CDR3 protein: CASSPNRGGNEQFF
J gene: TRBJ2-7; V gene: TRBV6-6; D gene: TRBD1; clone size: .; CDR3 DNA: TGTGCCAGCCGGGACAGTTCGACCTCCTACGAGCAGTACTTC; CDR3 protein: CASRDSSTSYEQYF
J gene: TRBJ1-3; V gene: TRBV4-3; D gene: .; clone size: few; CDR3 DNA: TGCGCCAGCAGCCAAGATCTTTGGGCGAACACCATATATTTT; CDR3 protein: CASSQDLWANTIYF
J gene: TRBJ2-2; V gene: TRBV6-5; D gene: .; clone size: .; CDR3 DNA: TGTGCCAGCAGTCAAGGGGCTACACCCGGGGAGCTGTTTTTT; CDR3 protein: CASSQGATPGELFF
J gene: TRBJ1-2; V gene: TRBV28; D gene: .; clone size: .; CDR3 DNA: TGTGCCAGCAGCCGAGACAGATACTATGGCTACACCTTC; CDR3 protein: CASSRDRYYGYTF
J gene: TRBJ1-1; V gene: TRBV16; D gene: TRBD1; clone size: .; CDR3 DNA: TGTGCCAGCAGCCTCCCGACAGGGTATACTGAAGCTTTCTTT; CDR3 protein: CASSLPTGYTEAFF
J gene: TRBJ1-2; V gene: TRBV19; D gene: TRBD1; clone size: .; CDR3 DNA: TGTGCCAGTGGGGACAGGAATACCTATGGCTACACCTTC; CDR3 protein: CASGDRNTYGYTF
J gene: TRBJ1-2; V gene: TRBV28; D gene: .; clone size: .; CDR3 DNA: TGTGCCAGCAGTCCCTCCCAGACATACTATGGCTACACCTTC; CDR3 protein: CASSPSQTYYGYTF
J gene: TRBJ1-5; V gene: TRBV7-2; D gene: .; clone size: .; CDR3 DNA: TGTGCCAGCAGCTTAGAAGCCGCCAATCAGCCCCAGCATTTT; CDR3 protein: CASSLEAANQPQHF
J gene: TRBJ2-7; V gene: TRBV5-1; D gene: .; clone size: .; CDR3 DNA: TGCGCCAGCAGCTCGCGACAGGCCGGCGAGCAGTACTTC; CDR3 protein: CASSSRQAGEQYF
J gene: TRBJ2-7; V gene: TRBV5-1; D gene: .; clone size: .; CDR3 DNA: TGCGCCAGCAGCTTGACCTCGGCGGGGTACGAGCAGTACTTC; CDR3 protein: CASSLTSAGYEQYF
J gene: TRBJ2-2; V gene: TRBV27; D gene: .; clone size: .; CDR3 DNA: TGTGCCAGCAGTGCTCTCGGACTGGACGCCGGGGAGCTGTTTTTT; CDR3 protein: CASSALGLDAGELFF
J gene: TRBJ2-1; V gene: TRBV29-1; D gene: .; clone size: .; CDR3 DNA: TGCAGCGTACCCGCAGGGGATGAGCAGTTCTTC; CDR3 protein: CSVPAGDEQFF
J gene: TRBJ2-7; V gene: TRBV2; D gene: TRBD1; clone size: once; CDR3 DNA: TGTGCCAGCAGGGACTACCAGGACAGGGGCTCCTACGAGCAGTACTTC; CDR3 protein: CASRDYQDRGSYEQYF
J gene: TRBJ2-1; V gene: TRBV5-1; D gene: TRBD2; clone size: .; CDR3 DNA: TGCGCCAGCAGCTTGGATCGCCTAGCGGGAGGCACCCAGTTCTTC; CDR3 protein: CASSLDRLAGGTQFF
J gene: TRBJ2-2; V gene: TRBV7-9; D gene: TRBD2; clone size: .; CDR3 DNA: TGTGCCAGCAGCCTCTCTTCGCGGGAGTTGGAGCTGTTTTTT; CDR3 protein: CASSLSSRELELFF
J gene: TRBJ2-4; V gene: TRBV18; D gene: TRBD2; clone size: .; CDR3 DNA: TGTGCCAGCTCAACCTACACTAGCGACAAAAACATTCAGTACTTC; CDR3 protein: CASSTYTSDKNIQYF
J gene: TRBJ2-3; V gene: TRBV29-1; D gene: TRBD1; clone size: .; CDR3 DNA: TGCAGCGTAAGGACAGGGGGGAGCACAGATACGCAGTATTTT; CDR3 protein: CSVRTGGSTDTQYF
J gene: TRBJ2-1; V gene: TRBV5-6; D gene: TRBD1; clone size: .; CDR3 DNA: TGTGCCAGCAGCTTAGGACAGGGGAAATTTGACAATGAGCAGTTCTTC; CDR3 protein: CASSLGQGKFDNEQFF
J gene: TRBJ2-1; V gene: TRBV6-5; D gene: TRBD1; clone size: .; CDR3 DNA: TGTGCCAGCAAGGACAGGGATTACAATGAGCAGTTCTTC; CDR3 protein: CASKDRDYNEQFF
J gene: TRBJ1-2; V gene: TRBV5-1; D gene: .; clone size: .; CDR3 DNA: TGCGCCAGCAGCTTGGATCCAGGCTTCAACTATGGCTACACCTTC; CDR3 protein: CASSLDPGFNYGYTF
J gene: TRBJ2-2; V gene: TRBV11-3; D gene: .; clone size: once; CDR3 DNA: TGCGCCAGCAGCCCAAGAGACAGCTCGAACACCGGGGAGCTGTTTTTT; CDR3 protein: CASSPRDSSNTGELFF
J gene: TRBJ2-7; V gene: TRBV30; D gene: TRBD1; clone size: .; CDR3 DNA: TGTGCCTGGAGGGGGGACAGGGGGCGTGAAGAGCAGTACTTC; CDR3 protein: CAWRGDRGREEQYF
J gene: TRBJ1-4; V gene: TRBV29-1; D gene: TRBD1; clone size: .; CDR3 DNA: TGCAGCGTCGCGGACAGGCCTAATGAAAAACTGTTTTTT; CDR3 protein: CSVADRPNEKLFF
J gene: TRBJ2-1; V gene: TRBV27; D gene: .; clone size: .; CDR3 DNA: TGTGCCAGCAGTTTATCCCGGGGATACAATGAGCAGTTCTTC; CDR3 protein: CASSLSRGYNEQFF
J gene: TRBJ2-1; V gene: TRBV11-3; D gene: .; clone size: .; CDR3 DNA: TGTGCCAGCAGCTCAGGCGAGAGGCGGGGCTCCTACAATGAGCAGTTCTTC; CDR3 protein: CASSSGERRGSYNEQFF
J gene: TRBJ2-5; V gene: TRBV28; D gene: .; clone size: .; CDR3 DNA: TGTGCCAGCAGTCCCACACCCCAGACAGCCTCGGAGACCCAGTACTTC; CDR3 protein: CASSPTPQTASETQYF